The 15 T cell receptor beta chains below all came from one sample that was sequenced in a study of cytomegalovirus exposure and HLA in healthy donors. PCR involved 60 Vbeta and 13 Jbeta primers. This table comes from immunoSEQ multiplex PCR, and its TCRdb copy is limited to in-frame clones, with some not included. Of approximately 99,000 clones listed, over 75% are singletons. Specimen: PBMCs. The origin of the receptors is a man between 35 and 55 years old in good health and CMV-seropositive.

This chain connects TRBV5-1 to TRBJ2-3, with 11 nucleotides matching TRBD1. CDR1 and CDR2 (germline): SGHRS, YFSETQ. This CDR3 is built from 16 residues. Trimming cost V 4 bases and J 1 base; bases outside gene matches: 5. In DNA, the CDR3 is TGCGCCAGCAGCACCGGACAGGGGGCCGGCACAGATACGCAGTATTTT. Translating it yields CASSTGQGAGTDTQYF. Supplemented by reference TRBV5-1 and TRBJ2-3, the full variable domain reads KAGVTQTPRYLIKTRGQQVTLSCSPISGHRSVSWYQQTPGQGLQFLFEYFSETQRNKGNFPGRFSGRQFSNSRSEMNVSTLELGDSALYLCASSTGQGAGTDTQYFGPGTRLTVL.

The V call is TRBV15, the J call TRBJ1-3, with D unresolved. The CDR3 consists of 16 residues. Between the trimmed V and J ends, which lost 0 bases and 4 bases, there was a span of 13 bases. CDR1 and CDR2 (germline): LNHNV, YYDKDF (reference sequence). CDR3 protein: CATSRDPRNGGNTIYF. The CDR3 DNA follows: TGTGCCACCAGCAGAGATCCCAGGAATGGGGGAAACACCATATATTTT.

This CDR3 is CASAADGFYEQYF. The DNA for the CDR3 is TGCGCCAGCGCGGCGGATGGCTTTTACGAGCAGTACTTC. The rearrangement links TRBV5-1 to TRBJ2-7; no definite D call. Germline V CDR1 and CDR2: SGHRS, YFSETQ. The CDR3 is made up of 13 amino acids. V shed 7 bases and J shed 4 bases, with 15 bases lying between them.

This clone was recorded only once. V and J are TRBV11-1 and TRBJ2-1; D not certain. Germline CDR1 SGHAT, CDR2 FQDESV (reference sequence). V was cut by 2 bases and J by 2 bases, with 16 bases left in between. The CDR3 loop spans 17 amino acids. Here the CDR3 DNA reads TGTGCCAGCAGCTTATCCGAGGCACGAGGAACCTACAATGAGCAGTTCTTC. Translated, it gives CASSLSEARGTYNEQFF.

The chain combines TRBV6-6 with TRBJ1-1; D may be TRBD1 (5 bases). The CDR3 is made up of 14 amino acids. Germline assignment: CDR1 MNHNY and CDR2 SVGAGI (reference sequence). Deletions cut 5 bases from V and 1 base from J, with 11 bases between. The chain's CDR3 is CASSHQTGNTEAFF. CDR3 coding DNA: TGTGCCAGCAGTCACCAAACAGGGAACACTGAAGCTTTCTTT.

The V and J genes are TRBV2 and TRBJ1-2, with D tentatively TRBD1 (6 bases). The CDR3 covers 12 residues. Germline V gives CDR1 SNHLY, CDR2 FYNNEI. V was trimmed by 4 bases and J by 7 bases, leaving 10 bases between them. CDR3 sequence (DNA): TGTGCCAGCAGTGTACAGGGTTCTGGCTACACCTTC. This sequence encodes CASSVQGSGYTF.

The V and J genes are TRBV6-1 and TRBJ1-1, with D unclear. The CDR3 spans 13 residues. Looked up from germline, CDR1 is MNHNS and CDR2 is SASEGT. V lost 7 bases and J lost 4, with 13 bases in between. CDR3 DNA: TGTGCCAGCACGGAGGTTAGCGGCACTGAAGCTTTCTTT. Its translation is CASTEVSGTEAFF.

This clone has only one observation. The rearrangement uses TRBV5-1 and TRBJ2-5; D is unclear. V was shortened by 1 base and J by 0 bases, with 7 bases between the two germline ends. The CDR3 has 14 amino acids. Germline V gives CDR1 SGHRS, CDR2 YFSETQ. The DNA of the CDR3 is TGCGCCAGCAGCTTGTTTCAATACCAAGAGACCCAGTACTTC. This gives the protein CASSLFQYQETQYF.

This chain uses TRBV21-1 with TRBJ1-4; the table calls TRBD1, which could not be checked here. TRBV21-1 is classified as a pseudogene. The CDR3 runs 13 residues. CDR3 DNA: TGTGCCAGCAGAGGACAGGGCCGCGAAAAACTGTTTTTT. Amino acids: CASRGQGREKLFF.

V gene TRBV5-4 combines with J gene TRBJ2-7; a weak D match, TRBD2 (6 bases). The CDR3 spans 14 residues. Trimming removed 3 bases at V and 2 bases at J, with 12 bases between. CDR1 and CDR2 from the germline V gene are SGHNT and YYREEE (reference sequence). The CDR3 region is CASSSGLLTYEQYF. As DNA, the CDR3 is TGTGCCAGCAGCTCGGGACTCCTGACCTACGAGCAGTACTTC.

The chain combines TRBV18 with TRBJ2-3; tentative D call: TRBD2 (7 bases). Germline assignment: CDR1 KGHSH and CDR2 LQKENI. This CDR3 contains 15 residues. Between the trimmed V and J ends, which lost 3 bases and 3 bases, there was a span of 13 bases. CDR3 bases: TGTGCCAGCTCACCCTTAGGGGGGGAAACAGATACGCAGTATTTT. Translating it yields CASSPLGGETDTQYF.

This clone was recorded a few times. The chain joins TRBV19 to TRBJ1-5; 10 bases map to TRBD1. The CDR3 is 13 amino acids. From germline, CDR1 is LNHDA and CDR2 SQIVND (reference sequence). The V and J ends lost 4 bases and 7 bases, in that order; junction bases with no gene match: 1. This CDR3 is CASSRDRGQPQHF. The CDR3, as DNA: TGTGCCAGTAGTAGGGACAGGGGCCAGCCCCAGCATTTT. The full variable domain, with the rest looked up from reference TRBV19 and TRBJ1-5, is DGGITQSPKYLFRKEGQNVTLSCEQNLNHDAMYWYRQDPGQGLRLIYYSQIVNDFQKGDIAEGYSVSREKKESFPLTVTSAQKNPTAFYLCASSRDRGQPQHFGDGTRLSIL.

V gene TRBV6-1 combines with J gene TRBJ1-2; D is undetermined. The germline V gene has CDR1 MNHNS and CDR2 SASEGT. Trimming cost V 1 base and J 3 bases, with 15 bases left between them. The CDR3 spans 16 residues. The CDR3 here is CASSEGRRGTDYGYTF. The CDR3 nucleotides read TGTGCCAGCAGTGAAGGGCGGCGGGGAACAGACTATGGCTACACCTTC.

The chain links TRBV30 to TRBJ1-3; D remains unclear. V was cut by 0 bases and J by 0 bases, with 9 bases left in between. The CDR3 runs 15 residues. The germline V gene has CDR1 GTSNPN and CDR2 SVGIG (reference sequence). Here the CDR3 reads CAWSVRVYSGNTIYF. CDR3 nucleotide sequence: TGTGCCTGGAGTGTACGGGTTTACTCTGGAAACACCATATATTTT.

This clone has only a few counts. CDR3 in amino acids: CSASWEGAEQYF. In nucleotides, the CDR3 is TGCAGCGCCTCCTGGGAGGGAGCTGAGCAGTACTTC. The V and J genes are TRBV29-1 and TRBJ2-7; 7 bases match TRBD2. The germline V gene has CDR1 SQVTM and CDR2 ANQGSEA. Trimming at V came to 7 bases and at J to 7 bases, leaving 10 bases not matched to a gene. The CDR3 is 12 amino acids.